This T cell receptor beta chain was profiled in a study of blood T cell repertoires in COVID-19. Study as a whole: The United States, Italy and Spain supplied acute and convalescent COVID-19 samples. The analysed material was cDNA or gDNA that came from T cells, B-cell-depleted T cells, or PBMCs.

The assay was immunoSEQ multiplex PCR, and TCRdb's table has in-frame clones only and misses some. This sample has 350,000 or so clones, with approximately 89% found just once. The ends were cut back, 5 bases at V and 0 bases at J, with 8 bases in the middle. CDR1 SNHLY and CDR2 FYNNEI come from the germline V gene. The CDR3 covers 14 residues. Seattle participants joined during active infection and were tracked over time. This rearrangement joins TRBV2 to TRBJ1-3; D gene uncertain. Sequenced: peripheral blood. This clonotype was sampled from a woman aged 60-75 years with COVID-19, enrolled during active disease. The CDR3 sequence: CASSPLVSGNTIYF. The CDR3 region has the DNA TGTGCCAGCAGTCCACTCGTCTCTGGAAACACCATATATTTT.